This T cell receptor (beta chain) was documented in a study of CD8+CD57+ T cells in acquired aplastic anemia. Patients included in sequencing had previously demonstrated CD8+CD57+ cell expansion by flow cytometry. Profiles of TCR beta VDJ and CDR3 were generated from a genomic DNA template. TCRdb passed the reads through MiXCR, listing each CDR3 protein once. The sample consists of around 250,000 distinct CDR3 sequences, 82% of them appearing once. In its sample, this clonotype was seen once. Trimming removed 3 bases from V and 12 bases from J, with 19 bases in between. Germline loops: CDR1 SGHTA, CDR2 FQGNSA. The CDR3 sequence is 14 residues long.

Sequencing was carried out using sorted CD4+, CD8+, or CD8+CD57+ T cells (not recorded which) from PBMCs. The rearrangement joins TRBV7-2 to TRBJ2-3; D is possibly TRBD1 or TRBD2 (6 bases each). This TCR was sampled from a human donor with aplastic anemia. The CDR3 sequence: CASSFEGGLTYQYF. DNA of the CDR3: TGTGCCAGCAGCTTCGAGGGGGGTCTCACCTACCAGTATTTT.